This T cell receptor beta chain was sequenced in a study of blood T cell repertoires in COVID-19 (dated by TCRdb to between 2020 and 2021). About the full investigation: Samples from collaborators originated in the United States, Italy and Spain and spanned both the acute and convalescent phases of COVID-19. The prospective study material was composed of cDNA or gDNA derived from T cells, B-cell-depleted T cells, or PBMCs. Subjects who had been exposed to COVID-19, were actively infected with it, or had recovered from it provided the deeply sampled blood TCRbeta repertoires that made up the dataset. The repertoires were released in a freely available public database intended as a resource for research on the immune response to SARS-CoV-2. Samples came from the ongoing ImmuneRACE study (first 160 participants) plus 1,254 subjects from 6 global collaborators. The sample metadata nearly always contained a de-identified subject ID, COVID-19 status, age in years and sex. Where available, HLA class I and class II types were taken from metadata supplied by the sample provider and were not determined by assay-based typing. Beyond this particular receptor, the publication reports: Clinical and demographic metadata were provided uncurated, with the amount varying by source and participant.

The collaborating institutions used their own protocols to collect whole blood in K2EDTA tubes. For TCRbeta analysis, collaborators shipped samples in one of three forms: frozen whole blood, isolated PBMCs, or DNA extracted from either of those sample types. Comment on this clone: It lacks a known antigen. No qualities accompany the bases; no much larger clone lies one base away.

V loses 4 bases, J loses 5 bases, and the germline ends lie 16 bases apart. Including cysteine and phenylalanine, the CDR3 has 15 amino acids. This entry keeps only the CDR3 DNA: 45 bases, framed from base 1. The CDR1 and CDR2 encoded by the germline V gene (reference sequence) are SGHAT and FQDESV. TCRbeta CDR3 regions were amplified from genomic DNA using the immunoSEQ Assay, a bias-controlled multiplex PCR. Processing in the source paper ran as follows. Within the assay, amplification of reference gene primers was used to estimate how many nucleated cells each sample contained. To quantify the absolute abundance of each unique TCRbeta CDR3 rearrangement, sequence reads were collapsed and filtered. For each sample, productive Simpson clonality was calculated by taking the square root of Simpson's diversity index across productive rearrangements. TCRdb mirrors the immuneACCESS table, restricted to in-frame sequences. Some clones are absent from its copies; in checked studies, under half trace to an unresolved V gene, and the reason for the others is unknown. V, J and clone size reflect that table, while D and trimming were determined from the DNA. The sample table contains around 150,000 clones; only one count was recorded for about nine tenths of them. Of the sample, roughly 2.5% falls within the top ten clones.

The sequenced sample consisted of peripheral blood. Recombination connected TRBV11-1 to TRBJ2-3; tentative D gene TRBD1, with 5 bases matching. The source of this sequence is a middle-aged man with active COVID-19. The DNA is TGTGCCAGCAGCTCGTGGGGCTCCCTGCTAGATACGCAGTATTTT. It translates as CASSSWGSLLDTQYF. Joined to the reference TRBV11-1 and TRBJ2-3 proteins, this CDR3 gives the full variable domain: EAEVAQSPRYKITEKSQAVAFWCDPISGHATLYWYRQILGQGPELLVQFQDESVVDDSQLPKDRFSAERLKGVDSTLKIQPAELGDSAMYLCASSSWGSLLDTQYFGPGTRLTVL.